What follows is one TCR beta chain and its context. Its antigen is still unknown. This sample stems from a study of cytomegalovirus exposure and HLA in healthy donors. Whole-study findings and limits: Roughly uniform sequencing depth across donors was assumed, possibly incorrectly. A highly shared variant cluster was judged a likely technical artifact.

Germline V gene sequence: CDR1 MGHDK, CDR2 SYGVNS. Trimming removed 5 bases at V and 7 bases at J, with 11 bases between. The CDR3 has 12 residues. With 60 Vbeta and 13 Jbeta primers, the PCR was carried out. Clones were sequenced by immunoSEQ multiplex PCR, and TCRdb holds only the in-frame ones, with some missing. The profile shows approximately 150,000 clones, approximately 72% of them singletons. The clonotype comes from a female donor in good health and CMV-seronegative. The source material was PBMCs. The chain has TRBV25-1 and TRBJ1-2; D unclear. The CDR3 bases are TGTGCCAGCAGTACCTCCCTCGGTGGCTACACCTTC. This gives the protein CASSTSLGGYTF.